This paragraph covers one T cell receptor (beta chain) sequence. Normal lung was taken at the farthest possible site, at least 3 cm from tumour. This specimen comes from a study of immune cell composition in non-small cell lung cancer. Some clones are missing from TCRdb's copy, which holds only in-frame ones; the method was immunoSEQ multiplex PCR. The sample consists of some 9,000 clones, under 70% of them appearing once. The sequence derives from a human donor with non-small cell lung cancer. Specimen: non-adjacent lung tissue.

CDR3 bases: TGTGCCAGCAGTTTAAGACTAGCGGGGGGGCCTCCCTACAATGAGCAGTTCTTC. As protein: CASSLRLAGGPPYNEQFF. The chain links TRBV28 to TRBJ2-1, with 14 bases lining up with TRBD2. Germline loops: CDR1 MDHEN, CDR2 SYDVKM. J was trimmed by 2 bases and V by 2 bases; bases with no gene match: 5. The CDR3 is 18 residues long.